This T cell receptor beta chain was profiled in a study of shared clonotypes between healthy human individuals. Per the study methods: Filtering differed, since immunoSEQ gave only junction sequences and no quality scores. Only in-frame clones appear in the TCRdb table, and some are missing; sequencing was by immunoSEQ multiplex PCR. V and J calls plus clone size are reproduced from that table; the DNA served to infer D and trimming. The table has roughly 2 million clones, 85% to 95% seen once. CDR1 is LNHDA, CDR2 SQIVND, per germline (reference sequence). The CDR3 loop spans 13 amino acids. The receptor comes from a young man in good health. Sequencing was performed on naive CD4+ T cells sorted from blood. Indicated subset: CD45RA+ positively selected. The gene calls are TRBV19 and TRBJ1-3, with D unresolved. The CDR3 here is CGTRQISGNTIYF. CDR3 sequence (DNA): TGTGGAACAAGGCAGATCTCTGGAAACACCATATATTTT. Using reference TRBV19 and TRBJ1-3 for the parts outside the CDR3, the full variable domain is DGGITQSPKYLFRKEGQNVTLSCEQNLNHDAMYWYRQDPGQGLRLIYYSQIVNDFQKGDIAEGYSVSREKKESFPLTVTSAQKNPTAFYLCGTRQISGNTIYFGEGSWLTVV.